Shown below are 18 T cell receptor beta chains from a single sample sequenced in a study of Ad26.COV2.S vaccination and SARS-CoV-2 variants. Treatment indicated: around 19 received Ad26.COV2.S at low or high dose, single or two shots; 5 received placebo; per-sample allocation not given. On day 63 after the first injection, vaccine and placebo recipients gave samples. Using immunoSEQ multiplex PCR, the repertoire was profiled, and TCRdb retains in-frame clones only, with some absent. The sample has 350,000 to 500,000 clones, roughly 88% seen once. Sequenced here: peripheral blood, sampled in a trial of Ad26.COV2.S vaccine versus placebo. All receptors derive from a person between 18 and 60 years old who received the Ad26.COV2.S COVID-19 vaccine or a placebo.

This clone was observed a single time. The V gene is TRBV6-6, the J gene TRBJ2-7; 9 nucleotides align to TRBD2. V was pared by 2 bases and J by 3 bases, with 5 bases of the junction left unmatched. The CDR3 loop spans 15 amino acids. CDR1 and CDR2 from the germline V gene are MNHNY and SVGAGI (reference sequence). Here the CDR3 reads CASSYERGVRYEQYF. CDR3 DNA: TGTGCCAGCAGTTACGAGCGGGGGGTTCGCTACGAGCAGTACTTC.

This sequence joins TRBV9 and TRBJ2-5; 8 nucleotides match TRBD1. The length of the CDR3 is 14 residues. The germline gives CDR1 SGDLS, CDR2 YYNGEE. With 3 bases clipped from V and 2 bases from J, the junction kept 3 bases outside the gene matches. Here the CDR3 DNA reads TGTGCCAGCAGCGCCGGACAGGGACAAGAGACCCAGTACTTC. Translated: CASSAGQGQETQYF.

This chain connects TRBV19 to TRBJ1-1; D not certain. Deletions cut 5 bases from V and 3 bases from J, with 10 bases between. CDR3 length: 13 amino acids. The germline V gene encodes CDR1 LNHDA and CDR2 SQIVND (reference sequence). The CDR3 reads CASSSMTDTEAFF. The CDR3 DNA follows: TGTGCCAGTAGTTCGATGACGGACACTGAAGCTTTCTTT.

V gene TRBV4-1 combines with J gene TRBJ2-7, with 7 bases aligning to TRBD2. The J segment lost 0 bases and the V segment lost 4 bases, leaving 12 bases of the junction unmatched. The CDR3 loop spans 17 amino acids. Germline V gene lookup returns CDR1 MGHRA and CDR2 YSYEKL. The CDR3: CASSREREGGISYEQYF. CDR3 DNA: TGCGCCAGCAGCCGGGAGAGGGAGGGAGGAATCTCCTACGAGCAGTACTTC.

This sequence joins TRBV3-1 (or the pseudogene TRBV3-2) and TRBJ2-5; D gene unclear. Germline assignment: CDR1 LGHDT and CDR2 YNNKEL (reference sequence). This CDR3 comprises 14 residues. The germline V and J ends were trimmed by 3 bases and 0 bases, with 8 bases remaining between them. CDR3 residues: CASSQPPDQETQYF. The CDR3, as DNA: TGTGCCAGCAGCCAGCCCCCAGACCAAGAGACCCAGTACTTC.

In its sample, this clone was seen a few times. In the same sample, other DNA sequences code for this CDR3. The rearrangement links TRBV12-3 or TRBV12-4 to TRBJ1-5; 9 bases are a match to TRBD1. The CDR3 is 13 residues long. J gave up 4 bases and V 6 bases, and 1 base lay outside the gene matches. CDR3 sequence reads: CASRGTGNQPQHF. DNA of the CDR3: TGTGCCAGCAGGGGGACAGGGAATCAGCCCCAGCATTTT.

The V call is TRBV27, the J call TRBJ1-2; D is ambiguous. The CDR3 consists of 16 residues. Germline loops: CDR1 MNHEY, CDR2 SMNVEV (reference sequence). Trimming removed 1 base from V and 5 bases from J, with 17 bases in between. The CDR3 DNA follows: TGTGCCAGCAGTTTATACGGCAGCGCGAGGAGTTATGGCTACACCTTC. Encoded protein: CASSLYGSARSYGYTF.

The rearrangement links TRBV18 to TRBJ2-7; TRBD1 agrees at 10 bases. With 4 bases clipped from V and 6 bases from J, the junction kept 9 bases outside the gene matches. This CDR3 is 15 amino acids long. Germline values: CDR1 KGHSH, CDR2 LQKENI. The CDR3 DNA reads TGTGCCAGCTCACTGGGGGCTGGACAGGGGGGCGAGCAGTACTTC. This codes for CASSLGAGQGGEQYF.

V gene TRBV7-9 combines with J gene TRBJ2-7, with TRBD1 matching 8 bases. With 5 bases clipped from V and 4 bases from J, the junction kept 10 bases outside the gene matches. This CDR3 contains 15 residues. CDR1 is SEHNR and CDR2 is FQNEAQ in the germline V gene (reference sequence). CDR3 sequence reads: CASSPSGQGRYEQYF. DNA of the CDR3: TGTGCCAGCAGCCCCTCCGGACAGGGTCGTTACGAGCAGTACTTC.

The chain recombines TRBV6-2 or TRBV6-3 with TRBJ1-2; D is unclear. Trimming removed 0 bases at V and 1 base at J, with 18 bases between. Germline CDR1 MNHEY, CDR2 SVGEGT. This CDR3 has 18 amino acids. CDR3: CASSYSRQIRGHNYGYTF. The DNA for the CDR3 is TGTGCCAGCAGTTACTCGAGGCAGATCCGCGGGCATAACTATGGCTACACCTTC.

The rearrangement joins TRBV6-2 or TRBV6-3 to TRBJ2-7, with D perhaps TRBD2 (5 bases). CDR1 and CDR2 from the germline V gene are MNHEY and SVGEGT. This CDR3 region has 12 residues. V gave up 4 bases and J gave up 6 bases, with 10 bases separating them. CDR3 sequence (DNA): TGTGCCAGCAGTTTCACTAGTGTCGAGCAGTACTTC. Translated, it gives CASSFTSVEQYF.

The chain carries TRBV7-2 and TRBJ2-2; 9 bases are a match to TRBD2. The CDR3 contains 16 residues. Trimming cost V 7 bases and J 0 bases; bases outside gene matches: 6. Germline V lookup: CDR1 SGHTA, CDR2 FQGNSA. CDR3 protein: CASMNAGGPNTGELFF. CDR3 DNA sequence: TGTGCCAGCATGAACGCGGGAGGGCCGAACACCGGGGAGCTGTTTTTT.

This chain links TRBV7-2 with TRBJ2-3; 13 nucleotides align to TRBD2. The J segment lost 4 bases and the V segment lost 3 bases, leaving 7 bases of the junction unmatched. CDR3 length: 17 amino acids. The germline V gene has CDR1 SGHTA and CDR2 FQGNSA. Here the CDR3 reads CASSLLLAGGGADTQYF. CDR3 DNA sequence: TGTGCCAGCAGCTTGTTACTAGCGGGAGGGGGCGCAGATACGCAGTATTTT.

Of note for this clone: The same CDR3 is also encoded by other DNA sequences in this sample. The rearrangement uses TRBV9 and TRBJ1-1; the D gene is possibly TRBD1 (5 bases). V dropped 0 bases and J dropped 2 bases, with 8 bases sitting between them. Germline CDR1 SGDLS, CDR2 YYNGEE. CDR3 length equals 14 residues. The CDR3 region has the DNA TGTGCCAGCAGCGTAGACGGGGGTAACACTGAAGCTTTCTTT. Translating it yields CASSVDGGNTEAFF.

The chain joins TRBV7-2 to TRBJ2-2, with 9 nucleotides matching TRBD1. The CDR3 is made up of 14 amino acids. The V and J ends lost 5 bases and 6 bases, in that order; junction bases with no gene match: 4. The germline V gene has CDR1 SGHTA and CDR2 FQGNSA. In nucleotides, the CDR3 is TGTGCCAGCAGCCGGGACAGGGTGGCCGGGGAGCTGTTTTTT. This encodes CASSRDRVAGELFF. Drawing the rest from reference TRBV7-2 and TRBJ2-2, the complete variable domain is GAGVSQSPSNKVTEKGKDVELRCDPISGHTALYWYRQSLGQGLEFLIYFQGNSAPDKSGLPSDRFSAERTGGSVSTLTIQRTQQEDSAVYLCASSRDRVAGELFFGEGSRLTVL.

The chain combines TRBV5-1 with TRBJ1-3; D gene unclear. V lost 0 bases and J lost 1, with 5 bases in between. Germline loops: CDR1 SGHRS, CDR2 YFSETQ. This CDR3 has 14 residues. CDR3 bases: TGCGCCAGCAGCTTGGATAGATCTGGAAACACCATATATTTT. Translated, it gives CASSLDRSGNTIYF.

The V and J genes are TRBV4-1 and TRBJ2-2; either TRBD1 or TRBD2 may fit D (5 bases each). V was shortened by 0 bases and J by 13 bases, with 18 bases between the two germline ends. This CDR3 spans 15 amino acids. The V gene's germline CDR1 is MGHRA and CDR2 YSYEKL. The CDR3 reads CASSQEASFLRGLFF. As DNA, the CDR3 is TGCGCCAGCAGCCAAGAAGCGTCATTCCTGAGGGGGCTGTTTTTT.

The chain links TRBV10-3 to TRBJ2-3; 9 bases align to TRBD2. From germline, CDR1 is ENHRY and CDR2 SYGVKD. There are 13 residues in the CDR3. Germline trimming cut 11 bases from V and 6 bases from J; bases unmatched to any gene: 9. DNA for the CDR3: TGTGCCGCCCAGGTAGCGGGAGCGGATACGCAGTATTTT. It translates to CAAQVAGADTQYF.